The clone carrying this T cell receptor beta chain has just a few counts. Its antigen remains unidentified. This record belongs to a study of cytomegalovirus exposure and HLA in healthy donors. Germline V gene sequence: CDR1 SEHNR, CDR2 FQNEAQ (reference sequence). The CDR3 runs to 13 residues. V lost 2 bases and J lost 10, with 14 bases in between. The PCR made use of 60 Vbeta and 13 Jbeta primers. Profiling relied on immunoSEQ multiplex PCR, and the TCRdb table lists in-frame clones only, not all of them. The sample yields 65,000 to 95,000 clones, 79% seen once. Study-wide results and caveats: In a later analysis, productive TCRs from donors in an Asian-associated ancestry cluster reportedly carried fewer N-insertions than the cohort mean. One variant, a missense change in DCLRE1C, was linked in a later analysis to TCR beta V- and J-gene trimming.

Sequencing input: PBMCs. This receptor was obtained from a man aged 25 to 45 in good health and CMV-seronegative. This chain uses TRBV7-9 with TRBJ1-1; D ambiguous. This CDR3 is CASSLLESIGAFF. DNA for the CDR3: TGTGCCAGCAGCTTATTAGAATCAATTGGAGCTTTCTTT.